The rows below give T cell receptor beta chains drawn from one sample of a study of shared clonotypes between healthy human individuals. Libraries were prepared by immunoSEQ multiplex PCR; TCRdb keeps only in-frame clonotypes and omits some of them. The repertoire includes over a million clones, approximately 96% of them detected once, and approximately 1.1% sits in the top ten. Sample: naive CD4+ T cells sorted from blood. The receptors come from a man aged 30-40 years in good health. Each CDR3 is given with its conserved first and last residue. Each record gives: J gene, V gene, CDR3 protein.

>TRBJ2-1|TRBV10-1
CASSESGLAGGRTYNEQFF
>TRBJ1-1|TRBV28
CASRRTGGFTEAFF
>TRBJ2-6|TRBV19
CASSKGAEGANVLTF
>TRBJ2-1|TRBV5-6
CASSLRTGVVYEQFF
>TRBJ2-1|TRBV14
CASSPRLAGINEQFF
>TRBJ2-1|TRBV7-2
CASSVARERGEQFF
>TRBJ2-3|TRBV25-1
CASSDLGQGPSGDTQYF
>TRBJ2-1|TRBV14
CASSPRGRVGGEQFF
>TRBJ2-1|TRBV29-1
CSVTFLLTVSSYNEQFF
>TRBJ1-1|TRBV6-6
CASSYWGRNTEAFF
>TRBJ2-1|TRBV15
CATSRDLLELGFF
>TRBJ2-1|TRBV5-6
CASSPFAGGNNEQFF
>TRBJ2-4|TRBV28
CASEPGVVKNIQYF
>TRBJ1-4|TRBV10-3
CAISVTGYEKLFF
>TRBJ2-1|TRBV11-2
CGERELYHEQFF
>TRBJ2-7|TRBV14
CASSQASGPAGEQYF
>TRBJ1-2|TRBV7-8
CASSSRQTGYGYTF
>TRBJ2-2|TRBV7-2
CASSLPGGVGTGELFF
>TRBJ2-3|TRBV9
CASSLYTDTQYF
>TRBJ2-2|TRBV19
CASKRGAGTGELFF
>TRBJ1-1|TRBV5-1
CASSLDRDGKNTEAFF
>TRBJ2-2|TRBV28
CASKGSSNTYTGELFF
>TRBJ2-7|TRBV27
CASSLTGLAGYEQYF
>TRBJ2-7|TRBV28
CASSLIASFEQYF
>TRBJ2-7|TRBV7-2
CASSLERVSYEQYF
>TRBJ1-1|TRBV15
CATSTPEGGTEAFF
>TRBJ2-3|TRBV5-1
CASSPGLAADTQYF
>TRBJ2-3|TRBV7-9
CASSSGEVPTDTQYF
>TRBJ2-3|TRBV5-1
CASSTGGGADTQYF